One TCR beta chain is described in this entry. The CDR3 consists of 12 residues. Trimming cost V 4 bases and J 10 bases, with 11 bases left between them. From germline, CDR1 is LNHDA and CDR2 SQIVND (reference sequence). Study processing details: Using reference gene primer amplification, nucleated cell counts were estimated. TCRdb's copy holds only in-frame clones and misses some; the assay was immunoSEQ multiplex PCR. V and J calls and clone size come straight from that table; D and trimming were deduced from the DNA. This sample yields about 90,000 clones, of which just under 85% are seen a single time; 3% to 4% belongs to the top ten. These data belong to a study of blood T cell repertoires in COVID-19. The wider study: The study drew acute and convalescent COVID-19 samples from the United States, Italy and Spain.

The sequence was collected from a man aged 45 to 65 with acute or convalescent COVID-19. The sequenced sample consisted of peripheral blood. The chain combines TRBV19 with TRBJ2-1; D is uncertain. Written as DNA, the CDR3 is TGTGCCAGTAGTACGCCCGAAGCGGAGCAGTTCTTC. Protein product: CASSTPEAEQFF.